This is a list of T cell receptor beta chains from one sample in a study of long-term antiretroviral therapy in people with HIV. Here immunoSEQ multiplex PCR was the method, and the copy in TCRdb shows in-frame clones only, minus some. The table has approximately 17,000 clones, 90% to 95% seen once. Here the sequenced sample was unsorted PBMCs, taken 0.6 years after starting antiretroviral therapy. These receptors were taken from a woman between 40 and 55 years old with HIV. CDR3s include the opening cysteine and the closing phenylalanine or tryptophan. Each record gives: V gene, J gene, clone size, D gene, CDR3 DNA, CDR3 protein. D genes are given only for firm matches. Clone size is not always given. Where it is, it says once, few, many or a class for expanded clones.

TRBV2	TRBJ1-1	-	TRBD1	TGTGCCAGCATCCAGACAGGGGTATTAGCTTTCTTT	CASIQTGVLAFF
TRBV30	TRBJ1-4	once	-	TGTGCCTGGAGTCCGACGGACAGATGGTTGGAAAAACTGTTTTTT	CAWSPTDRWLEKLFF
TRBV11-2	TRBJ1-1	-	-	TGTGCCAGCAGCCAAGGAGCCGGGAACACTGAAGCTTTCTTT	CASSQGAGNTEAFF
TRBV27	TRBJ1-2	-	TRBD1	TGTGCCAGCAGTTCACTAGGACAGGGGAACCTCTATGGCTACACCTTC	CASSSLGQGNLYGYTF
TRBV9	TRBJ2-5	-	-	TGTGCCAGCAGCGCAATCGGACAAGAGACCCAGTACTTC	CASSAIGQETQYF
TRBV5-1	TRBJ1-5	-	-	TGCGCCAGCAGCCCCCGGGGGGCTAATCAGCCCCAGCATTTT	CASSPRGANQPQHF
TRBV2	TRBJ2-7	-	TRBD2	TGTGCCAGCAGCCCGATGACTAGCTTCCACGAGCAGTACTTC	CASSPMTSFHEQYF
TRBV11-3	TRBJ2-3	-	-	TGTGCCAGCAGCTTCGGGGGCCCCACAGATACGCAGTATTTT	CASSFGGPTDTQYF
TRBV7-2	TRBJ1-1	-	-	TGTGCCAGCAGCTTAGTGGGCGGGAACACTGAAGCTTTCTTT	CASSLVGGNTEAFF
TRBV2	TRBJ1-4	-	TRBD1	TGTGCCAGCAGTGTGAGGGGGCGAGAAAAACTGTTTTTT	CASSVRGREKLFF
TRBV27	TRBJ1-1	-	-	TGTGCCAGCAGTAAAATACCGCCCAGCGAGGAAGCTTTCTTT	CASSKIPPSEEAFF
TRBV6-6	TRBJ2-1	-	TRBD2	TGTGCCAGCAGTTTGGTCGGGGGGGCTGGGGATGAGCAGTTCTTC	CASSLVGGAGDEQFF
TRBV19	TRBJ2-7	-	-	TGTGCCAGTAGTCCGTATCGGTACTTC	CASSPYRYF
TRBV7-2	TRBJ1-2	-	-	TGTGCCAGCAGCTCTACAACAGGGATCCGATATGGCTACACCTTC	CASSSTTGIRYGYTF